This T cell receptor beta chain derives from a study of blood T cell repertoires in COVID-19. Study-wide background: Sites across the United States, Italy and Spain contributed samples from acute and convalescent COVID-19. T cells, B-cell-depleted T cells, or PBMCs supplied cDNA or gDNA.

The CDR3 loop spans 17 amino acids. Per the germline V gene, CDR1 is LNHNV and CDR2 is YYDKDF (reference sequence). V was clipped by 0 bases and J by 7 bases; unmatched bases: 11. In the study's own analysis: The assay estimated nucleated cells by amplifying reference gene primers. Using immunoSEQ multiplex PCR, the repertoire was profiled, and TCRdb retains in-frame clones only, with some absent. That table furnishes V, J and clone size, whereas the DNA furnished D and trimming. Found here are 95,000 to 150,000 clones, 70% to 90% of them singletons; the top ten hold 3.8%. The TCR sequence derives from a woman between 50 and 59 years old with acute or convalescent COVID-19. Sequences were obtained from peripheral blood. V gene TRBV15 combines with J gene TRBJ1-4; 7 nucleotides match TRBD1. The CDR3 region is CATSRDLLGGVGEKLFF. For the CDR3, the DNA is TGTGCCACCAGCAGAGATCTATTAGGGGGCGTTGGTGAAAAACTGTTTTTT.